A selection of T cell receptor beta chains follows, all from one sample in a study of post-analysis software for immune sequencing data. One entry per CDR3 protein, called by TCRdb with MiXCR from the PCR reads. Of around 400,000 distinct CDR3 sequences listed, less than 40% are singletons. Sequenced material: blood. These receptors originate from a girl aged 2-10 years with multiple sclerosis. Both conserved end residues are part of each CDR3. The D gene is left open where the match is weak. A row's size may be missing; if present it is once, few, many or a size class.

CDR3aa,CDR3nt,d_gene,abundance,j_gene,v_gene
CASRENGLAGGSDTQYF,TGTGCCAGCAGGGAAAACGGACTAGCGGGAGGGAGCGATACGCAGTATTTT,TRBD2,NA,TRBJ2-3,TRBV2
CSAKRQGEYNEQFF,TGCAGTGCTAAAAGACAGGGGGAATACAATGAGCAGTTCTTC,TRBD1,once,TRBJ2-1,TRBV20-1
CSARDWGSLAKNIQYF,TGCAGTGCTAGAGATTGGGGGTCCCTAGCCAAAAACATTCAGTACTTC,NA,NA,TRBJ2-4,TRBV20-1
CASSPSGLSYGYTF,TGTGCCAGCAGTCCCTCGGGCCTATCCTATGGCTACACCTTC,NA,NA,TRBJ1-2,TRBV12-3/TRBV12-4
CSARDLGQPYQETQYF,TGCAGTGCTAGAGATCTGGGACAGCCGTACCAAGAGACCCAGTACTTC,TRBD1,many,TRBJ2-5,TRBV20-1
CASSLLGRGLAVSYNEQYF,TGTGCCAGCAGTTTATTAGGCAGGGGGCTAGCGGTCTCCTACAATGAGCAGTACTTC,NA,once,TRBJ2-7,TRBV12-3/TRBV12-4
CASSLSRGVTEAFF,TGCGCCAGCAGCTTAAGCAGGGGGGTCACTGAAGCTTTCTTT,TRBD1,NA,TRBJ1-1,TRBV5-1
CATSTVDSTNEKLFF,TGTGCCACCAGCACCGTCGACAGTACTAATGAAAAGCTGTTTTTT,NA,few,TRBJ1-4,TRBV15
CASSGGLAAYNEQFF,TGTGCCAGCAGCGGAGGACTAGCGGCCTACAATGAGCAGTTCTTC,TRBD2,NA,TRBJ2-1,TRBV2
CASSYSSGGPSISFYGYTF,TGTGCCAGCAGTTACTCTTCGGGGGGGCCCTCTATTTCCTTCTATGGCTACACCTTC,NA,few,TRBJ1-2,TRBV6-5
CATNDLGIDQPHPGEQFF,TGTGCCACCAATGATCTGGGGATCGATCAACCCCATCCTGGTGAGCAGTTCTTC,NA,NA,TRBJ2-1,TRBV6-1
CASSLSRGTNYGYTF,TGTGCCAGCAGTCTTTCCCGAGGGACTAACTATGGCTACACCTTC,NA,NA,TRBJ1-2,TRBV6-5
CASSLGPGELYF,TGTGCCAGCAGCTTAGGTCCGGGAGAATTGTATTTT,NA,many,TRBJ2-3,TRBV7-2
CSARDETGLTTYEQYF,TGCAGTGCTAGAGATGAGACAGGGTTGACGACCTACGAGCAGTACTTC,TRBD1,few,TRBJ2-7,TRBV20-1
CRSGDRYNEQFF,TGCAGGTCGGGAGACAGATACAATGAGCAGTTCTTC,NA,NA,TRBJ2-1,TRBV20-1
CASSLREGNTEAFF,TGTGCCAGCAGCTTAAGGGAAGGGAACACTGAAGCTTTCTTT,NA,NA,TRBJ1-1,TRBV7-2
CASSSGGNPDYGYTF,TGTGCCAGCAGCTCAGGAGGGAATCCTGACTATGGCTACACCTTC,NA,few,TRBJ1-2,TRBV6-1
CASSLRGPCYEQYF,TGTGCCAGCAGTTTGCGGGGGCCCTGCTACGAGCAGTACTTC,NA,NA,TRBJ2-7,TRBV27
CASREVGGQNYGYTF,TGTGCCAGCAGGGAGGTAGGGGGACAAAACTATGGCTACACCTTC,NA,NA,TRBJ1-2,TRBV28
CSVEDRSGYTF,TGCAGCGTTGAAGACAGATCGGGCTACACCTTC,NA,NA,TRBJ1-2,TRBV29-1
CASSYSTSSEYF,TGTGCCAGCAGTTACTCGACCTCTTCGGAGTACTTC,NA,NA,TRBJ2-4,TRBV6-2/TRBV6-3
CAISDDVVGNTEAFF,TGTGCCATCAGTGACGATGTGGTCGGGAACACTGAAGCTTTCTTT,NA,NA,TRBJ1-1,TRBV10-3